The 28 T cell receptor beta chains below all came from one sample that was sequenced in a study of OX40 agonist ivuxolimab in advanced cancers. Assay used: immunoSEQ multiplex PCR; TCRdb lists only in-frame clones, some missing. Found here are over 65,000 clones, just over 85% of them singletons; the top ten hold 6.5%. The sample consisted of CD4+ or CD8+ T cells sorted from blood, taken in a trial of the OX40 agonist ivuxolimab. The receptor set was obtained from an adult with an advanced solid tumor such as melanoma, head and neck, liver or kidney cancer.

V is TRBV7-9 and J is TRBJ1-1, with 7 bases aligning to TRBD1. The CDR3 has 15 residues. V shed 3 bases, J shed 5 bases, and the junction held 9 bases outside the gene matches. Germline V gives CDR1 SEHNR, CDR2 FQNEAQ (reference sequence). This CDR3 is CASSFGQVKYTEAFF. CDR3 coding DNA: TGTGCCAGCAGCTTCGGACAGGTGAAGTATACTGAAGCTTTCTTT.

V and J are TRBV27 and TRBJ2-3; D is ambiguous. V gave up 2 bases and J gave up 0 bases, with 15 bases separating them. The length of the CDR3 is 17 residues. CDR1 is MNHEY and CDR2 is SMNVEV in the germline V gene (reference sequence). CDR3 sequence (DNA): TGTGCCAGCAGTTTAAATTTGGTTAGCCGAAGCACAGATACGCAGTATTTT. Amino acid sequence: CASSLNLVSRSTDTQYF.

This clone has only a few counts. The chain uses TRBV19 and TRBJ2-1; no clear D gene. In germline, CDR1 is LNHDA, CDR2 SQIVND (reference sequence). Trimming shortened V by 5 bases and J by 9 bases, and 8 bases separated the two germline ends. The CDR3 consists of 11 residues. CDR3 protein: CASSVWGEQFF. The CDR3 DNA reads TGTGCCAGTAGTGTGTGGGGTGAGCAGTTCTTC. The full variable domain, in which reference TRBV19 and TRBJ2-1 provide the parts outside the CDR3, is DGGITQSPKYLFRKEGQNVTLSCEQNLNHDAMYWYRQDPGQGLRLIYYSQIVNDFQKGDIAEGYSVSREKKESFPLTVTSAQKNPTAFYLCASSVWGEQFFGPGTRLTVL.

With respect to this clone: Other nucleotide sequences in the sample specify the same CDR3. The chain links TRBV7-6 to TRBJ1-1; no clear D gene. Germline V gives CDR1 SGHVS, CDR2 FNYEAQ. This CDR3 has 13 residues. The V end lost 3 bases, the J end lost 1 base, and 6 bases lay between the germline ends. This CDR3 is CASSLQENTEAFF. CDR3 bases: TGTGCCAGCAGCTTGCAGGAGAACACTGAAGCTTTCTTT.

About this clone itself: One end of the junction is discordant with germline, which a read error may explain. This sequence joins TRBV7-7 and TRBJ2-1, with a weak D call TRBD1 (6 bases). Germline lookup yields CDR1 SSHAT and CDR2 FNYEAQ (reference sequence). This CDR3 contains 15 residues. The DNA for the CDR3 is TGTGCTAGCAGCTTAGCCGCAGGGGTAGGGAGTGAGCAGTTCTTC. It is translated as CASSLAAGVGSEQFF.

The genes are TRBV5-1 and TRBJ1-4; unclear D gene. V was cut by 0 bases and J by 7 bases, with 10 bases left in between. Germline assignment: CDR1 SGHRS and CDR2 YFSETQ. The CDR3 length is 14 residues. This CDR3 reads CASSLEARGEKLFF. DNA for the CDR3: TGCGCCAGCAGCTTGGAAGCCCGGGGTGAAAAACTGTTTTTT.

The J gene is TRBJ1-1, the V gene TRBV29-1; D is unclear. V dropped 0 bases and J dropped 0 bases, with 5 bases sitting between them. CDR1 is SQVTM and CDR2 is ANQGSEA in the germline V gene. This CDR3 spans 13 amino acids. The CDR3 sequence is CSVEENLNTEAFF. In DNA, the CDR3 is TGCAGCGTTGAAGAGAACCTGAACACTGAAGCTTTCTTT.

The chain combines TRBV18 with TRBJ2-1, with D possibly matching TRBD1 (6 bases). Germline V gene lookup returns CDR1 KGHSH and CDR2 LQKENI. Between the trimmed V and J ends, which lost 3 bases and 7 bases, there was a span of 25 bases. The CDR3 length is 18 residues. The CDR3 nucleotides read TGTGCCAGCTCACCCCGGGCTCAGGCCTACGTCCAGGGGAATGAGCAGTTCTTC. Protein: CASSPRAQAYVQGNEQFF.

V and J are TRBV27 and TRBJ1-5; 7 bases map to TRBD1. CDR1 MNHEY and CDR2 SMNVEV come from the germline V gene (reference sequence). This CDR3 is 15 amino acids long. The V and J ends lost 5 bases and 2 bases, in that order; junction bases with no gene match: 6. The CDR3 DNA reads as TGTGCCAGCAGTCCCCATGGACAGGGCAATCAGCCCCAGCATTTT. Its translation: CASSPHGQGNQPQHF.

The chain recombines TRBV7-3 with TRBJ2-2; 11 nucleotides agree with TRBD1. The CDR3 has 16 amino acids. The germline CDR1 and CDR2 sequences are SGHTA and FQGTGA. V dropped 2 bases and J dropped 6; count of bases not matched to a gene: 5. Written as DNA, the CDR3 is TGTGCCAGCAGCTTAGTCTCGGGACAGGGGGCCGGGGAGCTGTTTTTT. Translation: CASSLVSGQGAGELFF.

The chain links TRBV5-4 to TRBJ2-2, with 10 bases aligning to TRBD2. V was pared by 2 bases and J by 6 bases, with 7 bases of the junction left unmatched. CDR1 is SGHNT, CDR2 YYREEE, per germline (reference sequence). CDR3 length equals 16 residues. CDR3 in amino acids: CASSFLSGGAAGELFF. The CDR3, as DNA: TGTGCCAGCAGCTTTCTAAGCGGGGGGGCCGCCGGGGAGCTGTTTTTT. The complete variable domain, with remaining parts taken from reference TRBV5-4 and TRBJ2-2, reads ETGVTQSPTHLIKTRGQQVTLRCSSQSGHNTVSWYQQALGQGPQFIFQYYREEENGRGNFPPRFSGLQFPNYSSELNVNALELDDSALYLCASSFLSGGAAGELFFGEGSRLTVL.

V gene TRBV7-3 combines with J gene TRBJ2-7; D not resolved. Deletions cut 5 bases from V and 3 bases from J, with 8 bases between. Germline-derived CDR1 and CDR2 are SGHTA and FQGTGA. This CDR3 region has 12 residues. The CDR3 coding sequence is TGTGCCAGCAGCATCCTAATCTACGAGCAGTACTTC. It codes for CASSILIYEQYF.

V and J are TRBV14 and TRBJ2-1; 9 nucleotides align to TRBD2. Per germline, CDR1 SGHDN and CDR2 FVKESK. The V segment lost 4 bases and the J segment 1 base; nucleotides outside the gene matches: 5. The CDR3 is 16 amino acids. In DNA, the CDR3 is TGTGCCAGCAGCCGTAGAGCGGGAGGATCCTACAATGAGCAGTTCTTC. Its protein product is CASSRRAGGSYNEQFF.

This chain links TRBV30 with TRBJ1-1, with D unclear. V was shortened by 4 bases and J by 4 bases, with 19 bases between the two germline ends. In germline, CDR1 is GTSNPN, CDR2 SVGIG (reference sequence). CDR3 size: 15 residues. In DNA, the CDR3 is TGTGCCTGGACCTCAAATGGCTTCGGTGGCACTGAAGCTTTCTTT. This encodes CAWTSNGFGGTEAFF.

The rearrangement links TRBV18 to TRBJ2-7; 11 nucleotides line up with TRBD2. The CDR3 is 14 residues long. Germline trimming cut 5 bases from V and 2 bases from J; bases unmatched to any gene: 2. Germline CDR1 KGHSH, CDR2 LQKENI. In DNA, the CDR3 is TGTGCCAGCTCAGTAGCGGGGGGGCCCTACGAGCAGTACTTC. It yields the protein CASSVAGGPYEQYF.

This chain's CDR3 is CASSGTGVLNYEQYF. DNA of the CDR3: TGTGCCAGCAGCGGGACAGGGGTCCTAAACTACGAGCAGTACTTC. V usage is TRBV11-3 and J usage is TRBJ2-7; 10 bases agree with TRBD1. V trimming: 5 bases; J trimming: 3 bases; junction bases outside the gene matches: 7. Germline lookup yields CDR1 SGHNT and CDR2 YENEEA. The CDR3 is made up of 15 amino acids.

The chain couples TRBV4-2 to TRBJ1-1; D uncertain. This CDR3 has 14 amino acids. Germline CDR1 and CDR2: LGHNA and YNFKEQ. V lost 5 bases and J 4 bases, leaving 14 bases between the germline ends. This CDR3 reads CASSVLLGSTEAFF. Written as DNA, the CDR3 is TGTGCCAGCAGCGTCCTTTTGGGGAGCACTGAAGCTTTCTTT.

The chain couples TRBV7-9 to TRBJ2-1; no clear D gene. The V end was cut by 6 bases, the J end by 7 bases, with 19 bases between. The CDR3 length is 15 residues. Germline V gives CDR1 SEHNR, CDR2 FQNEAQ (reference sequence). CDR3 loop: CASSPRRGYNNEQFF. In DNA form, the CDR3 reads TGTGCCAGCAGTCCGCGGCGAGGCTACAATAATGAGCAGTTCTTC.

The chain is built from TRBV10-3 and TRBJ2-2, with 9 bases matching TRBD1. CDR1 ENHRY and CDR2 SYGVKD come from the germline V gene. There are 15 residues in the CDR3. Unmatched junction bases numbered 4, after V lost 2 bases and J lost 6 bases. CDR3 nucleotides: TGTGCCATCAGTGAGACAGGGGGCGCTTCCGGGGAGCTGTTTTTT. Protein sequence: CAISETGGASGELFF.

The chain links TRBV2 to TRBJ1-6, with D uncertain. This CDR3 spans 16 amino acids. Trimming removed 4 bases from V and 3 bases from J, with 13 bases in between. Per germline, CDR1 SNHLY and CDR2 FYNNEI. CDR3 coding DNA: TGTGCCAGCAGTGCCAGGAATACTAACTATAATTCACCCCTCCACTTT. This encodes CASSARNTNYNSPLHF.

The chain combines TRBV11-1 with TRBJ2-7, with 7 bases fitting TRBD1. V was pared by 5 bases and J by 2 bases, with 9 bases of the junction left unmatched. Per the germline V gene, CDR1 is SGHAT and CDR2 is FQDESV (reference sequence). The CDR3 totals 15 residues. The CDR3 region has the DNA TGTGCCAGCAGCAATTCGGGACAGCCGCCCTACGAGCAGTACTTC. Residues: CASSNSGQPPYEQYF.

The chain joins TRBV2 to TRBJ1-5; no definite D call. Germline lookup yields CDR1 SNHLY and CDR2 FYNNEI. V lost 5 bases and J lost 4, with 9 bases in between. The CDR3 runs 13 residues. This CDR3 is CASSSVRNQPQHF. DNA of the CDR3: TGTGCCAGCAGTTCGGTCAGGAATCAGCCCCAGCATTTT.

The rearrangement joins TRBV6-5 to TRBJ2-4; the D is unclear. CDR1 is MNHEY, CDR2 SVGAGI, per germline. CDR3 length: 13 residues. Between the trimmed V and J ends, which lost 0 bases and 8 bases, there was a span of 8 bases. CDR3 loop: CASSYSVWDIQYF. In DNA form, the CDR3 reads TGTGCCAGCAGTTACTCGGTATGGGACATTCAGTACTTC.

The table lists this clone with a count of one. V and J are TRBV9 and TRBJ1-2, with unresolved D. There are 13 residues in the CDR3. Per the germline V gene, CDR1 is SGDLS and CDR2 is YYNGEE. V was pared by 1 base and J by 7 bases, with 11 bases between. CDR3 bases: TGTGCCAGCAGCGTACGCTCGGACTTTGGCTACACCTTC. As protein: CASSVRSDFGYTF.

In this sample, this clone turned up a few times. The chain has TRBV19 and TRBJ2-6; D ambiguous. The CDR3 spans 16 residues. The ends were cut back, 5 bases at V and 2 bases at J, with 13 bases in the middle. The germline V gene encodes CDR1 LNHDA and CDR2 SQIVND (reference sequence). The CDR3 DNA is TGTGCCAGTAGTTCAACCCCCCCTACTGGGGCCAACGTCCTGACTTTC. This codes for CASSSTPPTGANVLTF.

This clone was picked up one time. The chain links TRBV6-1 to TRBJ1-1; D is ambiguous. The V gene's germline CDR1 is MNHNS and CDR2 SASEGT. The V end lost 1 base, the J end lost 0 bases, and 15 bases lay between the germline ends. The CDR3 runs 17 residues. The CDR3 here is CASSEGRLSSLNTEAFF. Here the CDR3 DNA reads TGTGCCAGCAGTGAAGGTCGGTTGAGCAGTTTGAACACTGAAGCTTTCTTT.

The chain has TRBV10-3 and TRBJ1-6, with D possibly matching TRBD1 (6 bases). The CDR3 spans 15 residues. V was clipped by 8 bases and J by 7 bases, with 18 bases between them. Germline V CDR1 and CDR2: ENHRY, SYGVKD. Here the CDR3 reads CAIRQDQILNSPLHF. As DNA, the CDR3 is TGTGCCATCCGACAGGACCAAATCCTGAATTCACCCCTCCACTTT.

Comments on this clone: A clone one base away is much larger, so this may be a read error. The rearrangement links TRBV19 to TRBJ2-7, with D hard to call. The CDR3 is 13 amino acids. The V gene's germline CDR1 is LNHDA and CDR2 SQIVND (reference sequence). CDR3 region: CAGSVRSSYEQYF. The CDR3, as DNA: TGTGCCGGTAGTGTACGGAGCTCCTACGAGCAGTACTTC.